The TCR beta chain under discussion was sequenced for a study of T cell responses to AZD1222 COVID-19 vaccine. Only in-frame clones appear in the TCRdb table, and some are missing; sequencing was by immunoSEQ multiplex PCR. Of 150,000 or so clones detected, roughly 90% appear once; the ten largest clones hold over 1.1%. V lost 5 bases to trimming and J lost 0 bases; unmatched junction nucleotides: 3. The germline V gene has CDR1 SEHNR and CDR2 FQNEAQ (reference sequence). This CDR3 has 17 amino acids. The sample consisted of peripheral blood, taken on day 0 of AZD1222 vaccination. The chain recombines TRBV7-9 with TRBJ2-2, with 13 nucleotides matching TRBD2. This TCR was sampled from an adult in good health. The CDR3 nucleotides read TGTGCCAGCAGCCTGACTAGCGGGGGGACGAACACCGGGGAGCTGTTTTTT. As protein: CASSLTSGGTNTGELFF.